The 24 T cell receptor beta chains below come from one sample, sequenced in a study of T cells in Graves' hyperthyroidism and ophthalmopathy. Amplification of TCR beta CDR3 regions used RNA as the template. A set of HTBI primers served as the primers for a first-round RT-PCR of the TCR CDR3. One entry per CDR3 protein, called by TCRdb with MiXCR from the multiplex PCR reads. Of 200,000 to 300,000 distinct CDR3 sequences listed, about 17% are singletons. Input material: blood. The receptors come from a woman under 30 with Graves' ophthalmopathy.

This clonotype has a handful of counts. The chain is built from TRBV30 and TRBJ2-5, with D perhaps TRBD1 or TRBD2 (5 bases each). The CDR3 is 13 amino acids. The germline CDR1 and CDR2 sequences are GTSNPN and SVGIG (reference sequence). V lost 7 bases and J lost 4, with 16 bases in between. The CDR3 bases are TGTGCCTCCGGGGCAGGGATGCTAGAGACCCAGTACTTC. Amino acids: CASGAGMLETQYF.

This clonotype was recorded a few times. This chain connects TRBV6-1 to TRBJ2-7, with 7 bases that match TRBD2. Trimming removed 7 bases from V and 1 base from J; junction bases left unmatched: 13. This CDR3 spans 16 amino acids. Germline CDR1 MNHNS, CDR2 SASEGT. Here the CDR3 DNA reads TGTGCCAGCACCCTCTGGGGGGGGGAGGGATCCTACGAGCAGTACTTC. Protein sequence: CASTLWGGEGSYEQYF.

In its sample, this clonotype was seen many times. The genes are TRBV7-2 and TRBJ2-2, with 8 bases that match TRBD2. This CDR3 comprises 15 residues. Trimming cost V 5 bases and J 5 bases; bases outside gene matches: 7. Germline-derived CDR1 and CDR2 are SGHTA and FQGNSA. CDR3 sequence reads: CASSIGLAATGELFF. CDR3 nucleotide sequence: TGTGCCAGCAGCATCGGACTAGCAGCGACCGGGGAGCTGTTTTTT.

This clonotype was counted only a few times. V is TRBV20-1 and J is TRBJ2-2; D unresolved. The CDR3 covers 14 residues. Germline lookup yields CDR1 DFQATT and CDR2 SNEGSKA (reference sequence). V was cut by 3 bases and J by 4 bases, with 12 bases left in between. The CDR3 is CSARLGVGTGELFF. CDR3 nucleotide sequence: TGCAGTGCTAGGCTAGGAGTCGGCACCGGGGAGCTGTTTTTT.

This clonotype was observed at least ten times. This chain links TRBV11-2 with TRBJ2-3; D uncertain. Per the germline V gene, CDR1 is SGHAT and CDR2 is FQNNGV. The CDR3 length is 14 residues. V shed 0 bases and J shed 3 bases, with 7 bases lying between them. CDR3 loop: CASSLDPHTDTQYF. The CDR3 DNA reads as TGTGCCAGCAGCTTAGACCCCCATACAGATACGCAGTATTTT.

This clonotype was seen at least ten times. The genes are TRBV27 and TRBJ2-7, with D possibly TRBD1 on 6 matching bases. The CDR3 is 14 amino acids. Trimming left V 6 bases short and J 4 bases short, with 16 bases between. Germline lookup yields CDR1 MNHEY and CDR2 SMNVEV (reference sequence). CDR3 coding DNA: TGTGCCAGCAGACGAGCACAGGGAGAATACGAGCAGTACTTC. Translating it yields CASRRAQGEYEQYF.

This rearrangement joins TRBV2 to TRBJ2-5, with TRBD2 identical over 10 bases. The V segment lost 7 bases and the J segment 4 bases; nucleotides outside the gene matches: 9. This CDR3 has 15 residues. The germline V gene encodes CDR1 SNHLY and CDR2 FYNNEI. CDR3 sequence: CASKSSGRVGETQYF. CDR3 nucleotide sequence: TGTGCCAGCAAATCTAGCGGGAGAGTCGGAGAGACCCAGTACTTC.

Ten or more counts support this clonotype. This chain links TRBV27 with TRBJ1-3; a weak D match, TRBD1 (5 bases). Deletions cut 0 bases from V and 2 bases from J, with 8 bases between. CDR1 and CDR2 from the germline V gene are MNHEY and SMNVEV (reference sequence). This CDR3 comprises 15 residues. Here the CDR3 DNA reads TGTGCCAGCAGTTTATCTGGGGGTCCTGGAAACACCATATATTTT. Its translation is CASSLSGGPGNTIYF.

This clonotype was observed many times. CDR3 protein: CASSRRDRGISYEQYF. The CDR3 nucleotides are TGTGCCAGCAGCCGACGTGACAGGGGAATAAGCTACGAGCAGTACTTC. The chain has TRBV13 and TRBJ2-7; 8 positions match TRBD1. CDR3 length: 16 amino acids. The J segment lost 3 bases and the V segment lost 5 bases, leaving 12 bases of the junction unmatched. The germline CDR1 and CDR2 sequences are PRHDT and FYEKMQ (reference sequence). The variable domain in full, with the rest retrieved from reference TRBV13 and TRBJ2-7, is AAGVIQSPRHLIKEKRETATLKCYPIPRHDTVYWYQQGPGQDPQFLISFYEKMQSDKGSIPDRFSAQQFSDYHSELNMSSLELGDSALYFCASSRRDRGISYEQYFGPGTRLTVT.

This clonotype appeared many times. CDR3 protein: CATSSLAGGTYNEQFF. CDR3 bases: TGTGCCACCAGCAGTTTAGCGGGAGGAACCTACAATGAGCAGTTCTTC. This rearrangement joins TRBV15 to TRBJ2-1, with 10 bases aligning to TRBD2. After removal of 3 bases from V and 2 bases from J, the junction contained 4 bases not matched to a gene. The CDR3 is 16 amino acids. Germline assignment: CDR1 LNHNV and CDR2 YYDKDF (reference sequence).

This clonotype was observed a handful of times. A single base separates this from a much larger clone, so it may be a read error. The rearrangement links TRBV2 to TRBJ1-2; no definite D call. CDR3 length: 10 residues. The V gene's germline CDR1 is SNHLY and CDR2 FYNNEI. Trimming left V 3 bases short and J 11 bases short, with 7 bases between. CDR3 in DNA: TGTGCCAGCAGTGATTCGGAGTACACCTTC. This gives the protein CASSDSEYTF.

At least ten counts were recorded for this clonotype. This chain joins TRBV6-1 and TRBJ2-1, with TRBD2 matching 9 bases. The germline V gene encodes CDR1 MNHNS and CDR2 SASEGT. The CDR3 has 17 residues. Germline trimming cut 2 bases from V and 1 base from J; bases unmatched to any gene: 6. The CDR3 region is CASSELIAGVSYNEQFF. As DNA, the CDR3 is TGTGCCAGCAGTGAATTGATAGCGGGAGTATCCTACAATGAGCAGTTCTTC.

V usage is TRBV25-1 and J usage is TRBJ1-1; the D gene is possibly TRBD1 (6 bases). The V gene lost 6 bases and the J gene lost 0 bases, with 17 bases spanning the gap. CDR1 and CDR2 (germline): MGHDK, SYGVNS. This CDR3 has 16 amino acids. The CDR3, as DNA: TGTGCCAGCAGATCAACTCGCGGACAGATGAACACTGAAGCTTTCTTT. Its protein product is CASRSTRGQMNTEAFF.

This clonotype was recorded many times. This sequence joins TRBV5-5 and TRBJ1-2; TRBD1 aligns across 7 bases. CDR3 length: 15 amino acids. V was pared by 4 bases and J by 4 bases, with 10 bases of the junction left unmatched. CDR1 is SGHKS and CDR2 is YYEKEE in the germline V gene (reference sequence). CDR3 residues: CASSPGQALPYGYTF. CDR3 DNA: TGTGCCAGCAGCCCCGGACAGGCTCTACCCTATGGCTACACCTTC.

Ten or more counts support this clonotype. This sequence joins TRBV12-3 or TRBV12-4 and TRBJ1-2; D is possibly TRBD1 (5 bases). The CDR3 spans 14 residues. V was clipped by 5 bases and J by 8 bases, with 18 bases between them. CDR3 in DNA: TGTGCCAGCAGTCCAGGGTGGGGGGAGAACGGCTACACCTTC. This translates into CASSPGWGENGYTF.

This clonotype was counted ten times or more. CDR3 DNA sequence: TGTGCCAGCAGACAACAGGGGGCTTTTACTGAAGCTTTCTTT. Residues: CASRQQGAFTEAFF. The genes are TRBV6-2 or TRBV6-3 and TRBJ1-1, with 9 bases fitting TRBD1. From germline, CDR1 is MNHEY and CDR2 SVGEGT. Germline trimming cut 6 bases from V and 5 bases from J; bases unmatched to any gene: 7. The CDR3 extends over 14 amino acids.

This clonotype appeared many times. V gene TRBV3-1 combines with J gene TRBJ2-7; maybe TRBD2 (5 bases). There are 14 residues in the CDR3. Germline V gene sequence: CDR1 LGHDT, CDR2 YNNKEL (reference sequence). V was clipped by 0 bases and J by 2 bases, with 8 bases between them. CDR3 loop: CASSQDSVTYEQYF. In DNA form, the CDR3 reads TGTGCCAGCAGCCAAGATAGCGTGACCTACGAGCAGTACTTC.

The table lists this clonotype with many counts. The chain recombines TRBV20-1 with TRBJ2-1; 16 bases line up with TRBD2. V lost 3 bases, J lost 4 bases, and 3 bases stayed unmatched. Germline V lookup: CDR1 DFQATT, CDR2 SNEGSKA (reference sequence). This CDR3 contains 16 residues. CDR3 coding DNA: TGCAGTGCTAGGGGGACTAGCGGGGGGGCTTACAATGAGCAGTTCTTC. Encoded protein: CSARGTSGGAYNEQFF.

This clonotype was seen many times. The chain carries TRBV25-1 and TRBJ2-1, with 7 bases identical to TRBD1. Germline V gives CDR1 MGHDK, CDR2 SYGVNS. The length of the CDR3 is 15 residues. The V and J ends lost 4 bases and 5 bases, in that order; junction bases with no gene match: 8. CDR3 sequence reads: CASSALGQANNEQFF. The CDR3 DNA reads as TGTGCCAGCAGTGCCCTAGGACAGGCCAACAATGAGCAGTTCTTC.

This clonotype was detected ten times or more. The chain couples TRBV7-9 to TRBJ1-1, with TRBD1 matching over 7 bases. In germline, CDR1 is SEHNR, CDR2 FQNEAQ (reference sequence). The CDR3 contains 16 residues. Losses at the gene ends were 2 bases for V and 1 base for J; bases not matched to a gene: 7. Here the CDR3 reads CASSLRRGRGNTEAFF. The CDR3 bases are TGTGCCAGCAGCTTAAGGAGGGGGCGCGGGAACACTGAAGCTTTCTTT.

This clonotype was seen repeatedly, ten times or more. This rearrangement joins TRBV6-2 or TRBV6-3 to TRBJ2-1; D is undetermined. The CDR3 is made up of 16 amino acids. Trimming stripped 0 bases from V and 2 bases from J, with 11 bases between. CDR1 and CDR2 (germline): MNHEY, SVGEGT. CDR3 coding DNA: TGTGCCAGCAGTTACTCCACTACCGGAGCCTACAATGAGCAGTTCTTC. This translates into CASSYSTTGAYNEQFF.

This clonotype showed up many times. J is TRBJ2-7 and V is TRBV11-2; D is uncertain. This CDR3 spans 13 amino acids. Trimming stripped 1 base from V and 5 bases from J, with 9 bases between. Germline assignment: CDR1 SGHAT and CDR2 FQNNGV. The DNA of the CDR3 is TGTGCCAGCAGCTTAGGGCAGGTTGACGAGCAGTACTTC. Encoded protein: CASSLGQVDEQYF.

The sample holds many counts of this clonotype. The rearrangement joins TRBV20-1 to TRBJ2-3; TRBD1 agrees at 7 bases. Trimming at V came to 0 bases and at J to 4 bases, leaving 4 bases not matched to a gene. This CDR3 is 14 amino acids long. The germline CDR1 and CDR2 sequences are DFQATT and SNEGSKA (reference sequence). For the CDR3, the DNA is TGCAGTGCTAGAGAGATACAGGGGCCAGATACGCAGTATTTT. Encoded protein: CSAREIQGPDTQYF.

There are many counts of this clonotype. The rearrangement links TRBV12-3 or TRBV12-4 to TRBJ1-1, with D possibly matching TRBD1 (5 bases). V was shortened by 5 bases and J by 10 bases, with 29 bases between the two germline ends. CDR3 size: 17 residues. The CDR3 protein is CASSLLGDSFFHGGAFF. For the CDR3, the DNA is TGTGCCAGCAGTCTTCTCGGGGACTCCTTTTTCCATGGTGGAGCTTTCTTT.